The T cell receptor (beta chain) under discussion was sequenced for a study of blood T cell repertoires in COVID-19. Study information: The analysed material was cDNA or gDNA that came from T cells, B-cell-depleted T cells, or PBMCs.

Per the original data handling: Reference gene primer amplification gave nucleated cell count estimates. TCRdb's copy holds only in-frame clones and misses some; the assay was immunoSEQ multiplex PCR. V and J calls plus clone size are reproduced from that table; the DNA served to infer D and trimming. The sample carries under 200,000 clones, over 75% recorded once. After removal of 1 base from V and 13 bases from J, the junction contained 10 bases not matched to a gene. The CDR3 consists of 16 residues. Germline V lookup: CDR1 MNHEY, CDR2 SVGAGI. The clonotype was recovered from a man between 65 and 85 years old who had recovered from COVID-19. Sequenced: peripheral blood. The chain recombines TRBV6-5 with TRBJ1-6, with 10 bases identical to TRBD1. CDR3 loop: CASSYWGQGSANPLHF. CDR3 sequence (DNA): TGTGCCAGCAGTTACTGGGGACAGGGGAGCGCCAATCCCCTCCACTTT.